Here is one T cell receptor beta chain with its context. The time point here: newly diagnosed GD, antithyroid drugs for less than 3 months. There was RNA extracted from PBMCs, and the TCR library was made from it. Relying on iRepertoire HTBI primers and Arm-PCR of CDR3 regions, the team built TCR beta libraries. Via MiXCR, TCRdb re-called the multiplex PCR reads, giving one row per CDR3 protein. The sample holds fewer than 550,000 distinct CDR3 sequences, roughly 17% seen once. This entry belongs to a study of regulatory T cells in long-lasting Graves disease. Germline V gene lookup returns CDR1 DFQATT and CDR2 SNEGSKA (reference sequence). The V segment lost 0 bases and the J segment 7 bases; nucleotides outside the gene matches: 7. This CDR3 contains 15 residues. The data were also submitted as part of a second study, on T cells in Graves' hyperthyroidism and ophthalmopathy. That work adds: Uncontrolled infection, other autoimmune disease, pregnancy or lactation excluded patients.

The rearrangement joins TRBV20-1 to TRBJ2-1, with 9 bases matching TRBD2. The material was peripheral blood mononuclear cells (PBMCs), obtained at new diagnosis, from a patient treated with antithyroid drugs. The clonotype comes from a woman younger than 35 with Graves disease. CDR3: CSARDIRLAANEQFF. The CDR3 region has the DNA TGCAGTGCTAGAGATATTCGACTAGCGGCTAATGAGCAGTTCTTC.